This TCR beta chain was sequenced for a study of regulatory T cells in long-lasting Graves disease. CDR3-region Arm-PCR and iRepertoire HTBI primers produced the TCR beta libraries. TCRdb reanalysed the multiplex PCR reads using MiXCR and keeps one entry per CDR3 protein. This sample has just over 600,000 distinct CDR3 sequences, with 15% to 20% found just once. The time point: newly diagnosed GD, antithyroid drugs for less than 3 months. PBMCs were the source of the RNA used for TCR sequencing. This clonotype was seen many times. The CDR3 consists of 14 residues. Trimming removed 4 bases from V and 5 bases from J, with 15 bases in between. CDR1 is SGHRS and CDR2 is YFSETQ in the germline V gene. These data also formed part of another study, on T cells in Graves' hyperthyroidism and ophthalmopathy. That investigation notes: The primer set for the first-round RT-PCR of the TCR CDR3 was HTBI.

The sequenced sample was peripheral blood mononuclear cells (PBMCs), obtained at new diagnosis, from a patient treated with antithyroid drugs. The receptor was isolated from a woman between 25 and 40 years old with Graves disease. J is TRBJ1-1 and V is TRBV5-1, with a tentative D call TRBD1 (6 bases). CDR3 residues: CASSAQGSETEAFF. The CDR3 bases are TGCGCCAGCAGCGCACAGGGATCCGAGACTGAAGCTTTCTTT.